These 26 T cell receptor beta chains originate from one sample sequenced in a study of long-term antiretroviral therapy in people with HIV. The assay used was immunoSEQ (version v3.0), run at survey level. Assay used: immunoSEQ multiplex PCR; TCRdb lists only in-frame clones, some missing. In the table there are tens of thousands of clones, around 93% of which are singletons. The sample was unsorted PBMCs, taken 4.4 years after starting antiretroviral therapy. These receptors were taken from a woman aged 50 to 60 with HIV.

The genes are TRBV11-2 and TRBJ2-3; 8 bases are shared with TRBD1. The junction had 4 bases not matched to a gene; V was cut back by 3 bases and J by 5 bases. CDR3 length: 14 amino acids. Germline V lookup: CDR1 SGHAT, CDR2 FQNNGV. The CDR3 here is CASSFPGGRDTQYF. The DNA of the CDR3 is TGTGCCAGCAGCTTTCCAGGGGGCCGAGATACGCAGTATTTT. Variable domain in full (rest from reference TRBV11-2 and TRBJ2-3): EAGVAQSPRYKIIEKRQSVAFWCNPISGHATLYWYQQILGQGPKLLIQFQNNGVVDDSQLPKDRFSAERLKGVDSTLKIQPAKLEDSAVYLCASSFPGGRDTQYFGPGTRLTVL.

In nucleotides, the CDR3 is TGTGCCAGCAGCCTCCGGGCCGGGACGGCTAACTATGGCTACACCTTC. This encodes CASSLRAGTANYGYTF. The chain is built from TRBV5-4 and TRBJ1-2; possible D gene TRBD1, 5 bases. V shed 4 bases and J shed 0 bases, with 16 bases lying between them. The germline V gene encodes CDR1 SGHNT and CDR2 YYREEE (reference sequence). The CDR3 is 16 amino acids.

The chain employs TRBV11-1 and TRBJ1-6; D gene unclear. CDR3 length: 14 residues. Trimming cost V 5 bases and J 8 bases, with 13 bases left between them. Germline lookup yields CDR1 SGHAT and CDR2 FQDESV (reference sequence). CDR3 in DNA: TGTGCCAGCAGCGTTGGACGTGAGGATTCACCCCTCCACTTT. Translating it yields CASSVGREDSPLHF.

This CDR3 is CASSLVTSGGASSYEQYF. In nucleotides, the CDR3 is TGTGCCAGCAGCTTAGTAACTAGCGGGGGGGCGAGCTCCTACGAGCAGTACTTC. This sequence joins TRBV7-2 and TRBJ2-7; 13 positions match TRBD2. The CDR3 sequence is 18 residues long. Unmatched junction bases numbered 6, after V lost 1 base and J lost 0 bases. In germline, CDR1 is SGHTA, CDR2 FQGNSA. Combining the CDR3 with reference TRBV7-2 and TRBJ2-7 gives the whole variable domain GAGVSQSPSNKVTEKGKDVELRCDPISGHTALYWYRQSLGQGLEFLIYFQGNSAPDKSGLPSDRFSAERTGGSVSTLTIQRTQQEDSAVYLCASSLVTSGGASSYEQYFGPGTRLTVT.

This rearrangement joins TRBV29-1 to TRBJ2-2; TRBD1 matches 8 bases. Germline CDR1 SQVTM, CDR2 ANQGSEA. The CDR3 sequence is 14 residues long. V trimming: 2 bases; J trimming: 7 bases; junction bases outside the gene matches: 6. For the CDR3, the DNA is TGCAGCGTTGAACAGGGGGCGCGCGGCGGGGAGCTGTTTTTT. Translating it yields CSVEQGARGGELFF.

The V and J genes are TRBV6-7 and TRBJ2-1; 10 bases are a match to TRBD2. Being an ORF, TRBV6-7 has a function that is uncertain. The V segment lost 2 bases and the J segment 0 bases; nucleotides outside the gene matches: 4. CDR3 length: 17 amino acids. CDR3 coding DNA: TGTGCCAGCAGTTACGGGCTAGCGGGGGACTCCTACAATGAGCAGTTCTTC. This gives the protein CASSYGLAGDSYNEQFF.

The CDR3 spells CASSPTTFQETQYF. As DNA, the CDR3 is TGTGCCAGCTCCCCGACGACCTTCCAAGAGACCCAGTACTTC. This chain connects TRBV18 to TRBJ2-5; D is uncertain. There are 14 residues in the CDR3. V lost 6 bases, J lost 1 base, and 12 bases lay in between. Germline V gives CDR1 KGHSH, CDR2 LQKENI.

The V gene is TRBV9, the J gene TRBJ2-1; 9 nucleotides match TRBD2. J gave up 7 bases and V 0 bases, and 14 bases lay outside the gene matches. Germline CDR1 is SGDLS and CDR2 is YYNGEE. The CDR3 consists of 18 residues. The CDR3 loop reads CASSVAWRRGGVLNEQFF. In DNA, the CDR3 is TGTGCCAGCAGCGTAGCTTGGCGGCGGGGGGGCGTCTTGAATGAGCAGTTCTTC. The whole variable domain, filled in from reference TRBV9 and TRBJ2-1, reads DSGVTQTPKHLITATGQRVTLRCSPRSGDLSVYWYQQSLDQGLQFLIQYYNGEERAKGNILERFSAQQFPDLHSELNLSSLELGDSALYFCASSVAWRRGGVLNEQFFGPGTRLTVL.

The chain combines TRBV4-3 with TRBJ2-5; D uncertain. Germline V gives CDR1 LGHNA, CDR2 YSLEER. Trimming took off 1 base at V and 1 base at J, with 4 bases between the two ends. This CDR3 has 13 amino acids. The CDR3 is CASSQVSQETQYF. In nucleotides, the CDR3 is TGCGCCAGCAGCCAAGTCAGCCAAGAGACCCAGTACTTC.

This clone appeared a single time. The genes are TRBV7-9 and TRBJ2-7; TRBD1 matches 9 bases. The V gene end was trimmed by 5 bases and the J gene end by 0 bases; junction bases not matched to a gene: 8. Germline CDR1 is SEHNR and CDR2 is FQNEAQ (reference sequence). The CDR3 loop spans 16 amino acids. This chain's CDR3 is CASSPFGTGSSYEQYF. In DNA, the CDR3 is TGTGCCAGCAGCCCATTTGGGACAGGGAGCTCCTACGAGCAGTACTTC. The variable domain in full, with the rest retrieved from reference TRBV7-9 and TRBJ2-7, is DTGVSQNPRHKITKRGQNVTFRCDPISEHNRLYWYRQTLGQGPEFLTYFQNEAQLEKSRLLSDRFSAERPKGSFSTLEIQRTEQGDSAMYLCASSPFGTGSSYEQYFGPGTRLTVT.

V usage is TRBV10-3 and J usage is TRBJ2-5, with D perhaps matching TRBD1 (5 bases). The J call may be wrong; the DNA end is better matched by TRBJ2-7. From germline, CDR1 is ENHRY and CDR2 SYGVKD. This CDR3 has 12 residues. The CDR3, as DNA: TGTGCCATCAGTGAATACAGGTACGAGCAGTACTTC. Translation: CAISEYRYEQYF.

The genes are TRBV19 and TRBJ2-7; 12 positions match TRBD1. The CDR3 consists of 15 residues. After removal of 8 bases from V and 7 bases from J, the junction contained 12 bases not matched to a gene. CDR1 is LNHDA, CDR2 SQIVND, per germline (reference sequence). In nucleotides, the CDR3 is TGTGCCAGTTCCACCCCGGGACAGGGGGCGCGGGAGCAGTACTTC. Residues: CASSTPGQGAREQYF. Using reference TRBV19 and TRBJ2-7 for the parts outside the CDR3, the full variable domain is DGGITQSPKYLFRKEGQNVTLSCEQNLNHDAMYWYRQDPGQGLRLIYYSQIVNDFQKGDIAEGYSVSREKKESFPLTVTSAQKNPTAFYLCASSTPGQGAREQYFGPGTRLTVT.

As regards this clone: This may be a read error: a much more frequent sequence differs by one nucleotide. Other DNA sequences in this sample translate to the same CDR3. V usage is TRBV6-5 and J usage is TRBJ2-7, with 9 bases that match TRBD1. Per germline, CDR1 MNHEY and CDR2 SVGAGI. After removal of 6 bases from V and 2 bases from J, the junction contained 5 bases not matched to a gene. The CDR3 has 14 amino acids. The CDR3 sequence: CASRTGTGPYEQYF. The CDR3 DNA reads TGTGCCAGCAGGACCGGGACAGGGCCCTACGAGCAGTACTTC.

V gene TRBV5-1 combines with J gene TRBJ2-1, with a tentative D call TRBD2 (5 bases). Germline V gene lookup returns CDR1 SGHRS and CDR2 YFSETQ. V was trimmed by 1 base and J by 10 bases, leaving 12 bases between them. The CDR3 has 13 residues. The chain's CDR3 is CASSLPASGEQFF. The CDR3 bases are TGCGCCAGCAGCTTGCCGGCGTCGGGGGAGCAGTTCTTC. Using reference TRBV5-1 and TRBJ2-1 for the parts outside the CDR3, the full variable domain is KAGVTQTPRYLIKTRGQQVTLSCSPISGHRSVSWYQQTPGQGLQFLFEYFSETQRNKGNFPGRFSGRQFSNSRSEMNVSTLELGDSALYLCASSLPASGEQFFGPGTRLTVL.

The gene calls are TRBV7-9 and TRBJ1-5, with TRBD1 identical over 10 bases. Germline V CDR1 and CDR2: SEHNR, FQNEAQ (reference sequence). This CDR3 has 16 residues. The V segment lost 3 bases and the J segment 2 bases; nucleotides outside the gene matches: 4. CDR3 region: CASSLAGTGGNQPQHF. CDR3 bases: TGTGCCAGCAGCTTGGCCGGGACAGGGGGCAATCAGCCCCAGCATTTT.

V gene TRBV5-5 combines with J gene TRBJ1-1; 7 bases are shared with TRBD1. The V gene's germline CDR1 is SGHKS and CDR2 YYEKEE (reference sequence). The J segment lost 0 bases and the V segment lost 4 bases, leaving 3 bases of the junction unmatched. The CDR3 loop spans 14 amino acids. The chain's CDR3 is CASSKDRMNTEAFF. The CDR3 nucleotides are TGTGCCAGCAGCAAGGACAGGATGAACACTGAAGCTTTCTTT.

The V call is TRBV19, the J call TRBJ1-5; 11 bases map to TRBD1. Losses at the gene ends were 5 bases for V and 6 bases for J; bases not matched to a gene: 9. CDR1 LNHDA and CDR2 SQIVND come from the germline V gene (reference sequence). CDR3 length: 16 residues. CDR3 DNA: TGTGCCAGTAGTGCCTTCGGGACAGGGGGGGGTCAGCCCCAGCATTTT. Translated, it gives CASSAFGTGGGQPQHF.

The chain combines TRBV7-9 with TRBJ2-3; D call uncertain. CDR3 length: 13 amino acids. Germline lookup yields CDR1 SEHNR and CDR2 FQNEAQ (reference sequence). Deletions cut 0 bases from V and 2 bases from J, with 3 bases between. This CDR3 reads CASSLAHTDTQYF. In nucleotides, the CDR3 is TGTGCCAGCAGCTTAGCCCACACAGATACGCAGTATTTT.

The V gene is TRBV5-6, the J gene TRBJ2-7; D is possibly TRBD1 (6 bases). V was clipped by 0 bases and J by 0 bases, with 16 bases between them. The CDR3 is 17 residues long. CDR1 and CDR2 (germline): SGHDT, YYEEEE. DNA of the CDR3: TGTGCCAGCAGCTTGGGGTTACGACAGGCGACCTCCTACGAGCAGTACTTC. This encodes CASSLGLRQATSYEQYF.

The chain employs TRBV5-1 and TRBJ1-5, with D hard to call. The V end lost 1 base, the J end lost 4 bases, and 12 bases lay between the germline ends. The CDR3 covers 15 residues. Germline assignment: CDR1 SGHRS and CDR2 YFSETQ. The CDR3 bases are TGCGCCAGCAGCTTGACGCCCGACGGGAATCAGCCCCAGCATTTT. Encoded protein: CASSLTPDGNQPQHF.

The chain employs TRBV5-4 and TRBJ2-5; 9 bases are shared with TRBD2. The CDR3 sequence is 17 residues long. The V gene end was trimmed by 2 bases and the J gene end by 5 bases; junction bases not matched to a gene: 13. Germline V gene sequence: CDR1 SGHNT, CDR2 YYREEE (reference sequence). CDR3 sequence reads: CASSLGGSGGLGETQYF. The CDR3, as DNA: TGTGCCAGCAGCTTAGGGGGTAGCGGGGGCCTAGGGGAGACCCAGTACTTC.

The count of this clone is one. The rearrangement uses TRBV27 and TRBJ2-1; tentative D call: TRBD1 (6 bases). V dropped 4 bases and J dropped 6 bases, with 16 bases sitting between them. The CDR3 is 15 residues long. Per germline, CDR1 MNHEY and CDR2 SMNVEV (reference sequence). The CDR3 here is CASSYSGTNSNEQFF. CDR3 in DNA: TGTGCCAGCAGTTACTCCGGGACAAATTCCAATGAGCAGTTCTTC.

This chain's CDR3 is CASSNRVDQPQHF. The CDR3 bases are TGTGCCAGCAGTAACCGGGTGGATCAGCCCCAGCATTTT. The J gene is TRBJ1-5, the V gene TRBV2; D is undetermined. Between the trimmed V and J ends, which lost 5 bases and 5 bases, there was a span of 10 bases. The length of the CDR3 is 13 residues. Germline CDR1 reads SNHLY; CDR2 reads FYNNEI.

The rearrangement uses TRBV10-3 and TRBJ1-3; 8 bases line up with TRBD1. The junction had 4 bases not matched to a gene; V was cut back by 0 bases and J by 6 bases. Germline V gene sequence: CDR1 ENHRY, CDR2 SYGVKD. The CDR3 extends over 15 amino acids. As DNA, the CDR3 is TGTGCCATCAGTGAGTCCCCAGGGGGCCAAAACACCATATATTTT. Translation: CAISESPGGQNTIYF.

The chain carries TRBV11-3 and TRBJ1-1; D is unresolved. V gave up 1 base and J gave up 4 bases, with 7 bases separating them. Per the germline V gene, CDR1 is SGHNT and CDR2 is YENEEA. This CDR3 spans 13 amino acids. As DNA, the CDR3 is TGTGCCAGCAGCTTAGGCCCGGGCACTGAAGCTTTCTTT. This gives the protein CASSLGPGTEAFF.

The chain uses TRBV5-6 and TRBJ1-1, with 7 bases identical to TRBD1. V lost 2 bases, J lost 0 bases, and 13 bases stayed unmatched. The germline V gene encodes CDR1 SGHDT and CDR2 YYEEEE. The CDR3 length is 18 residues. CDR3 DNA: TGTGCCAGCAGCTTACCTTGGGACAGTCTCTCCATGAACACTGAAGCTTTCTTT. Translating it yields CASSLPWDSLSMNTEAFF.